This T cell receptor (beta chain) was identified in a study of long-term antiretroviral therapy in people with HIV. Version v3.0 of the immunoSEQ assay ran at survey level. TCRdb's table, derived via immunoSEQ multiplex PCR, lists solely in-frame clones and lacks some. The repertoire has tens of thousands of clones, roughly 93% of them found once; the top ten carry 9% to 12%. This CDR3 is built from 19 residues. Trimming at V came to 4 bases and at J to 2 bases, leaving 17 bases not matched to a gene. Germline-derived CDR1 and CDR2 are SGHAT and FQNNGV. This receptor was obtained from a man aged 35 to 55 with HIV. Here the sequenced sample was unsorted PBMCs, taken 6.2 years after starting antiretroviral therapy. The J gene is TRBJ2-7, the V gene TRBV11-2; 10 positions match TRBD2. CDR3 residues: CASSSLGVGMLAGAYEQYF. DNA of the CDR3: TGTGCCAGCAGCTCATTAGGGGTGGGGATGCTAGCGGGAGCCTACGAGCAGTACTTC.